One sample yielded the 20 T cell receptor beta chains listed below, sequenced in a study of T cell changes during pregnancy in multiple sclerosis. Libraries were prepared by immunoSEQ multiplex PCR; TCRdb keeps only in-frame clonotypes and omits some of them. This table holds fewer than 55,000 clones, 75% to 90% found once. Sequences were derived from peripheral blood, sampled in the second trimester of pregnancy. These receptors all come from a female donor in good health, enrolled as a control in a pregnancy study.

This clone is a singleton in its sample. The chain carries TRBV29-1 and TRBJ2-3; possibly TRBD1 for D (5 bases). The V end lost 7 bases, the J end lost 6 bases, and 14 bases lay between the germline ends. This CDR3 region has 12 residues. CDR1 is SQVTM and CDR2 is ANQGSEA in the germline V gene. The CDR3 DNA reads as TGCAGCGCCTTAGGGGCTGGCGATACGCAGTATTTT. This codes for CSALGAGDTQYF.

The CDR3: CASSQPVEGRSGNTIYF. The CDR3 coding sequence is TGTGCCAGCAGCCAACCCGTAGAGGGTAGGTCTGGAAACACCATATATTTT. The V gene is TRBV9, the J gene TRBJ1-3; D is ambiguous. This CDR3 has 17 residues. V was cut by 4 bases and J by 1 base, with 18 bases left in between. The germline gives CDR1 SGDLS, CDR2 YYNGEE.

The chain is built from TRBV4-3 and TRBJ1-2; D may be TRBD1 (6 bases). Germline V gene lookup returns CDR1 LGHNA and CDR2 YSLEER. The CDR3 has 16 residues. V was cut by 0 bases and J by 4 bases, with 15 bases left in between. CDR3 sequence (DNA): TGCGCCAGCAGCCAAGATAGCGCAGGGGTCCCCTATGGCTACACCTTC. It codes for CASSQDSAGVPYGYTF.

This chain links TRBV27 with TRBJ2-7; 9 bases are a match to TRBD1. Trimming took 3 bases from V and 2 from J; bases not matched to a gene: 5. Germline values: CDR1 MNHEY, CDR2 SMNVEV (reference sequence). There are 15 residues in the CDR3. The CDR3 sequence: CASSFRQGEAYEQYF. Written as DNA, the CDR3 is TGTGCCAGCAGTTTCCGACAGGGGGAAGCCTACGAGCAGTACTTC.

This clone has just a few counts. The chain combines TRBV27 with TRBJ1-6; the D is unclear. The CDR3 contains 12 residues. V lost 3 bases, J lost 7 bases, and 4 bases lay in between. Germline lookup yields CDR1 MNHEY and CDR2 SMNVEV (reference sequence). CDR3 in amino acids: CASSFLNSPLHF. Written as DNA, the CDR3 is TGTGCCAGCAGTTTCCTAAATTCACCCCTCCACTTT.

The chain carries TRBV10-3 and TRBJ2-3, with TRBD2 matching over 11 bases. The CDR3 sequence is 16 residues long. Trimming removed 4 bases from V and 2 bases from J; junction bases left unmatched: 5. Germline CDR1 is ENHRY and CDR2 is SYGVKD. The CDR3 protein is CAISATSGIATDTQYF. The CDR3 DNA is TGTGCCATCAGTGCGACTAGCGGGATCGCCACAGATACGCAGTATTTT.

V usage is TRBV19 and J usage is TRBJ2-7, with 7 bases aligning to TRBD2. The CDR3 contains 16 residues. Per germline, CDR1 LNHDA and CDR2 SQIVND (reference sequence). Trimming took 1 base from V and 9 from J; bases not matched to a gene: 15. CDR3 coding DNA: TGTGCCAGTAGTATAGCATCCGGGGGGATTCCCTCCGGGCAGTACTTC. Its translation: CASSIASGGIPSGQYF.

The gene calls are TRBV30 and TRBJ1-4; 7 bases align to TRBD1. This CDR3 is built from 17 residues. CDR1 is GTSNPN, CDR2 SVGIG, per germline (reference sequence). V trimming: 1 base; J trimming: 0 bases; junction bases outside the gene matches: 8. The CDR3 sequence: CAWSGQGPFSTNEKLFF. DNA of the CDR3: TGTGCCTGGAGTGGACAGGGCCCGTTTTCAACTAATGAAAAACTGTTTTTT.

The chain couples TRBV6-5 to TRBJ2-1; 10 bases are shared with TRBD2. This CDR3 is 15 amino acids long. Unmatched junction bases numbered 6, after V lost 4 bases and J lost 6 bases. The germline gives CDR1 MNHEY, CDR2 SVGAGI. The CDR3 loop is CASSSGLATSNEQFF. CDR3 in DNA: TGTGCCAGCAGTTCGGGACTAGCGACCTCCAATGAGCAGTTCTTC.

The chain carries TRBV9 and TRBJ1-2; possible D gene TRBD1, 5 bases. V was trimmed by 0 bases and J by 4 bases, leaving 16 bases between them. CDR3 length: 16 amino acids. CDR1 and CDR2 from the germline V gene are SGDLS and YYNGEE. CDR3 sequence: CASSVGSDGGSYGYTF. The DNA for the CDR3 is TGTGCCAGCAGCGTAGGTTCTGATGGGGGGAGCTATGGCTACACCTTC. The complete variable domain, with remaining parts taken from reference TRBV9 and TRBJ1-2, reads DSGVTQTPKHLITATGQRVTLRCSPRSGDLSVYWYQQSLDQGLQFLIQYYNGEERAKGNILERFSAQQFPDLHSELNLSSLELGDSALYFCASSVGSDGGSYGYTFGSGTRLTVV.

The chain joins TRBV5-6 to TRBJ1-6, with a possible D match to TRBD1 (5 bases). CDR3 length equals 14 residues. V lost 4 bases to trimming and J lost 9 bases, with 14 bases between them. Germline V gene data show CDR1 as SGHDT and CDR2 as YYEEEE. CDR3 in DNA: TGTGCCAGCAGCCTATGGCAGGGAGGTTCACCCCTCCACTTT. Translation: CASSLWQGGSPLHF.

The chain is built from TRBV30 and TRBJ1-2; D may be TRBD1 (6 bases). This CDR3 is built from 15 residues. Trimming pared 0 bases from V and 0 bases from J, leaving 11 bases between. Germline V gene lookup returns CDR1 GTSNPN and CDR2 SVGIG (reference sequence). CDR3 sequence reads: CAWSVGPGANYGYTF. In DNA, the CDR3 is TGTGCCTGGAGTGTAGGTCCAGGGGCTAACTATGGCTACACCTTC.

The chain has TRBV6-1 and TRBJ2-1; 12 nucleotides align to TRBD2. J was trimmed by 9 bases and V by 7 bases; bases with no gene match: 10. The germline V gene has CDR1 MNHNS and CDR2 SASEGT. The CDR3 consists of 15 residues. CDR3 protein: CASIQLTSGSGEQFF. The CDR3 DNA sequence: TGTGCCAGCATCCAACTGACTAGCGGGAGCGGTGAGCAGTTCTTC.

V and J are TRBV9 and TRBJ2-2; 9 nucleotides match TRBD2. The junction had 7 bases not matched to a gene; V was cut back by 4 bases and J by 3 bases. CDR1 is SGDLS and CDR2 is YYNGEE in the germline V gene. The CDR3 is 16 residues long. CDR3 DNA: TGTGCCAGCAGCCCTCCGCGGGAGGGATACACCGGGGAGCTGTTTTTT. It codes for CASSPPREGYTGELFF.

The chain recombines TRBV6-5 with TRBJ2-3, with 10 bases fitting TRBD1. The germline gives CDR1 MNHEY, CDR2 SVGAGI. V lost 0 bases, J lost 1 base, and 1 base stayed unmatched. The CDR3 covers 16 residues. This chain's CDR3 is CASSYSGQGRTDTQYF. DNA of the CDR3: TGTGCCAGCAGTTACTCGGGACAGGGGCGCACAGATACGCAGTATTTT.

This chain links TRBV5-1 with TRBJ2-5; 9 bases align to TRBD2. V lost 7 bases and J lost 4; bases outside the gene matches: 17. The CDR3 has 17 residues. CDR1 is SGHRS and CDR2 is YFSETQ in the germline V gene. CDR3 in DNA: TGCGCCAGCCGCCCGAGAGGGGGCGGGGGGGACCGAGAGACCCAGTACTTC. Amino acid sequence: CASRPRGGGGDRETQYF.

J is TRBJ2-7 and V is TRBV30; TRBD2 might be the D (6 bases). V was shortened by 1 base and J by 2 bases, with 15 bases between the two germline ends. The CDR3 runs 15 residues. Germline assignment: CDR1 GTSNPN and CDR2 SVGIG (reference sequence). The CDR3 region has the DNA TGTGCCTGGAGTGGGGGACTCCGGACCGCCTACGAGCAGTACTTC. This gives the protein CAWSGGLRTAYEQYF.

The V call is TRBV5-6, the J call TRBJ1-1; TRBD1 might be the D (6 bases). Germline CDR1 and CDR2: SGHDT and YYEEEE. Trimming left V 6 bases short and J 1 base short, with 10 bases between. This CDR3 is built from 13 residues. Here the CDR3 DNA reads TGTGCCAGCATCTTCAGGGGGAACACTGAAGCTTTCTTT. Translating gives CASIFRGNTEAFF.

The chain links TRBV11-2 to TRBJ2-2; TRBD2 might be the D (7 bases). This CDR3 contains 17 residues. CDR1 and CDR2 (germline): SGHAT, FQNNGV. Trimming stripped 2 bases from V and 3 bases from J, with 16 bases between. The CDR3 DNA is TGTGCCAGCAGCTTATGGGGGGGCCGTGGGGACACCGGGGAGCTGTTTTTT. This translates into CASSLWGGRGDTGELFF. Full variable domain (remainder filled in from reference TRBV11-2 and TRBJ2-2): EAGVAQSPRYKIIEKRQSVAFWCNPISGHATLYWYQQILGQGPKLLIQFQNNGVVDDSQLPKDRFSAERLKGVDSTLKIQPAKLEDSAVYLCASSLWGGRGDTGELFFGEGSRLTVL.

The V call is TRBV5-1, the J call TRBJ2-3; no firm D call. From germline, CDR1 is SGHRS and CDR2 YFSETQ. This CDR3 comprises 13 residues. Deletions cut 4 bases from V and 0 bases from J, with 6 bases between. CDR3 residues: CASSVASTDTQYF. The CDR3, as DNA: TGCGCCAGCAGCGTGGCAAGCACAGATACGCAGTATTTT.